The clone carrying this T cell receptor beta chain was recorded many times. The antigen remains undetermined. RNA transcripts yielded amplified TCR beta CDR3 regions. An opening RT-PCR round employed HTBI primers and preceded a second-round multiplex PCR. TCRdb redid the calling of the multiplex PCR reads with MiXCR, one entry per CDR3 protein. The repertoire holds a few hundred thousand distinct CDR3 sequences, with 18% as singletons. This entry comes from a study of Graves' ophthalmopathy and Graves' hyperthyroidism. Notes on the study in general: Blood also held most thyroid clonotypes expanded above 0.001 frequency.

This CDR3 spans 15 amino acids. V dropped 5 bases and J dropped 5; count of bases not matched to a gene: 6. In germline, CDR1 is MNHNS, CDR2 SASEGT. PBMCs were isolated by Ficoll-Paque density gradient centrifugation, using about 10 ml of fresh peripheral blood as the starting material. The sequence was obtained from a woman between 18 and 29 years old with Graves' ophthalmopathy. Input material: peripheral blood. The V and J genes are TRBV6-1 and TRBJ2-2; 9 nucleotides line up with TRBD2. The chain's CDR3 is CASSPGTSRTGELFF. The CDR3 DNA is TGTGCCAGCAGTCCCGGGACTAGCAGGACCGGGGAGCTGTTTTTT.